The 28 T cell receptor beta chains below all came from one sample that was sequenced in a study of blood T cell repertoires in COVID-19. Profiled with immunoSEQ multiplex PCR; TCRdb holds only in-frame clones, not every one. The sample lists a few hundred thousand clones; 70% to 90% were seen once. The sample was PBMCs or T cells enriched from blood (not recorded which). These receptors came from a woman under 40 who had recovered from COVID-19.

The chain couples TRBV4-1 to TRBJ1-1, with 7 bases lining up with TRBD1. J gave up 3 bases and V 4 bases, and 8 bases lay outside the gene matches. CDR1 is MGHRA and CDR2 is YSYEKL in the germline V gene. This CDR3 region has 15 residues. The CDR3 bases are TGCGCCAGCAGCCTTGCTACGACAGGGCACACTGAAGCTTTCTTT. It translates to CASSLATTGHTEAFF.

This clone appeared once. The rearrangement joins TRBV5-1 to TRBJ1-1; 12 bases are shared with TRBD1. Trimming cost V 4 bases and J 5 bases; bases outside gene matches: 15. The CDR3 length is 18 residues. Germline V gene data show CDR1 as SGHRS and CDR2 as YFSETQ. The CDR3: CASSPPAGDRGLRTEAFF. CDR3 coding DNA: TGCGCCAGCAGCCCCCCGGCAGGGGACAGGGGGCTAAGGACTGAAGCTTTCTTT.

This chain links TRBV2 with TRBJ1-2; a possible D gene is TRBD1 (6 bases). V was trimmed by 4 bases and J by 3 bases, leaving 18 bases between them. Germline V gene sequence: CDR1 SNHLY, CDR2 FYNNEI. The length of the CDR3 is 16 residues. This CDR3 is CASSGPGRGLHYGYTF. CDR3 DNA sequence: TGTGCCAGCAGTGGTCCCGGCAGGGGTTTACACTATGGCTACACCTTC.

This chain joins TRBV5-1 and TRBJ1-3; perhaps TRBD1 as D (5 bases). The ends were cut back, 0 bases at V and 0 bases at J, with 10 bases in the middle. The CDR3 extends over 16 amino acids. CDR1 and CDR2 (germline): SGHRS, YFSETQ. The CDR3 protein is CASSLGQDSSGNTIYF. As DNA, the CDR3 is TGCGCCAGCAGCTTGGGGCAAGACAGCTCTGGAAACACCATATATTTT.

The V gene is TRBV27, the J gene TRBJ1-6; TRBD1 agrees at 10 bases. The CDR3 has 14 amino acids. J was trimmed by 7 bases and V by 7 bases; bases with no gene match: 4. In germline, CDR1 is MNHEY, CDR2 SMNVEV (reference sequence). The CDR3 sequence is CASKPTGGNSPLHF. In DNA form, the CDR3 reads TGTGCCAGCAAACCGACAGGGGGCAATTCACCCCTCCACTTT.

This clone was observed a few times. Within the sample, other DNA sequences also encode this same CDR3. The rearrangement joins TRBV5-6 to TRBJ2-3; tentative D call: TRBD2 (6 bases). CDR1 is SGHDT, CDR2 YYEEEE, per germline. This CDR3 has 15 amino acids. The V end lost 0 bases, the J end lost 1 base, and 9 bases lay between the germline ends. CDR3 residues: CASSLGGGGTDTQYF. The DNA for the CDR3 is TGTGCCAGCAGCTTGGGGGGCGGGGGCACAGATACGCAGTATTTT.

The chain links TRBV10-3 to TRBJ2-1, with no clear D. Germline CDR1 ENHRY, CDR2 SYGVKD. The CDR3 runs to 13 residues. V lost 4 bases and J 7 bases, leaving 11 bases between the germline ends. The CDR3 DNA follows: TGTGCCATCAGTGTTGGCCCCTTTAATGAGCAGTTCTTC. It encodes CAISVGPFNEQFF.

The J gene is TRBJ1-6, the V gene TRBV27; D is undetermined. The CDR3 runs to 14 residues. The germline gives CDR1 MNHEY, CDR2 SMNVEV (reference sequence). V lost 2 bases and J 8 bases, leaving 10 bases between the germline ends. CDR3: CASSLTGIDSPLHF. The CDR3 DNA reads TGTGCCAGCAGTTTAACCGGGATAGATTCACCCCTCCACTTT.

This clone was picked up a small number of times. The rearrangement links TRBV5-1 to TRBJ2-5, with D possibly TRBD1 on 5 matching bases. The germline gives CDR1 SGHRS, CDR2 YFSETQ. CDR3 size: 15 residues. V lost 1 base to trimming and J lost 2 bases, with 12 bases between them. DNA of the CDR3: TGCGCCAGCAGCTTGAGGGGCCTTCCGCAAGAGACCCAGTACTTC. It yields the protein CASSLRGLPQETQYF.

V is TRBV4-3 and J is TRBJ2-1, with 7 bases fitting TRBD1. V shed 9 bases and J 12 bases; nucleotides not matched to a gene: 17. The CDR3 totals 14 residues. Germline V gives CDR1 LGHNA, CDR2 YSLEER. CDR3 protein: CARHDRVGPNRQFF. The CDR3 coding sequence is TGCGCCAGACACGACAGGGTTGGCCCAAACCGGCAGTTCTTC.

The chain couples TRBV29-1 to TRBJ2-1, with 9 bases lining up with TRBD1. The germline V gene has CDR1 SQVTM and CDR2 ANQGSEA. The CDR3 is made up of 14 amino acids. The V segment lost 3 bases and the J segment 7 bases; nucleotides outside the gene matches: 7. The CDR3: CSVDGTGRNNEQFF. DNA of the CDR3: TGCAGCGTTGACGGGACAGGGCGTAATAATGAGCAGTTCTTC.

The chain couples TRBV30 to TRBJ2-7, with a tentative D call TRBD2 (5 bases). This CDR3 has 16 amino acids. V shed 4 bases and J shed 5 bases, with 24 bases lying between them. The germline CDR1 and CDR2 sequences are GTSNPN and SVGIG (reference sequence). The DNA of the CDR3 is TGTGCCTGGAAAGGACTTAGTTCGACCCCTCAGGACGAGCAGTACTTC. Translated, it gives CAWKGLSSTPQDEQYF. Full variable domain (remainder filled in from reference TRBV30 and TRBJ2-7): SQTIHQWPATLVQPVGSPLSLECTVEGTSNPNLYWYRQAAGRGLQLLFYSVGIGQISSEVPQNLSASRPQDRQFILSSKKLLLSDSGFYLCAWKGLSSTPQDEQYFGPGTRLTVT.

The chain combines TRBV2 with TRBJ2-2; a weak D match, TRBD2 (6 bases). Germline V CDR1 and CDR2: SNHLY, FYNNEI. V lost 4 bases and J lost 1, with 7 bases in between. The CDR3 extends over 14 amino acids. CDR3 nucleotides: TGTGCCAGCAGTGCCGGGGGGAACACCGGGGAGCTGTTTTTT. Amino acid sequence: CASSAGGNTGELFF.

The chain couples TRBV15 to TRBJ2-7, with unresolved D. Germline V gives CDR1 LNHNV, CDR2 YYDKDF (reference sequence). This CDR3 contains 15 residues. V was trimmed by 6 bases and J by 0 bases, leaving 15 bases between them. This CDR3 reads CATRAGQSNSYEQYF. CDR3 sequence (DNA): TGTGCCACCAGGGCTGGGCAGTCTAACTCCTACGAGCAGTACTTC.

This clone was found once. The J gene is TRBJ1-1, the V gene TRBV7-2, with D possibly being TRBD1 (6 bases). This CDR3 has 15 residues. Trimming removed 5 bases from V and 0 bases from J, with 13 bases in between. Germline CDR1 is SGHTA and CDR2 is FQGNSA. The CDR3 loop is CASSPQTGVNTEAFF. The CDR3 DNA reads TGTGCCAGCAGCCCTCAGACAGGTGTGAACACTGAAGCTTTCTTT.

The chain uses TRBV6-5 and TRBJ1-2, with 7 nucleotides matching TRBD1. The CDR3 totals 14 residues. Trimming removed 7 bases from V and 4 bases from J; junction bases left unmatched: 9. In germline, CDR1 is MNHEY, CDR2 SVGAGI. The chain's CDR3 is CASKSSRGSYGYTF. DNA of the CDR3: TGTGCCAGCAAATCTTCCAGGGGGAGCTATGGCTACACCTTC.

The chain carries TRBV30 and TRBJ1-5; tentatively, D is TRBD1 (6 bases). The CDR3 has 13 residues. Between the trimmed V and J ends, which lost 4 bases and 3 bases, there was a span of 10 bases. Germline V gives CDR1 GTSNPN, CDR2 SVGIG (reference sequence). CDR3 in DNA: TGTGCCTGGAAGGGACAAGTCAATCAGCCCCAGCATTTT. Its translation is CAWKGQVNQPQHF.

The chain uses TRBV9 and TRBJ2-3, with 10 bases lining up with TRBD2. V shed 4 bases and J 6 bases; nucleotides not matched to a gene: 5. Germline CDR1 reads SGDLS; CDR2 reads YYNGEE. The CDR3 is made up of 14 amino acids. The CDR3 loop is CASSKLAGLDTQYF. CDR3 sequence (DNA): TGTGCCAGCAGCAAACTAGCGGGGCTCGATACGCAGTATTTT.

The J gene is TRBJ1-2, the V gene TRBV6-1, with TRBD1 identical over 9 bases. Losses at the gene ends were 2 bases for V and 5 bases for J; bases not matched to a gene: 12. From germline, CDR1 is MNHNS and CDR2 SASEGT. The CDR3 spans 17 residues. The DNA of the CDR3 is TGTGCCAGCAGTGAACTCGCGACAGGGGGTAGGGATTATGGCTACACCTTC. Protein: CASSELATGGRDYGYTF.

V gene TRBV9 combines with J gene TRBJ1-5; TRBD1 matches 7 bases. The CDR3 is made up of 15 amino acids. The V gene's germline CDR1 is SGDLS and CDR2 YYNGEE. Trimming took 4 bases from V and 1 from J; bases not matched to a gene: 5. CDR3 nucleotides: TGTGCCAGCAGCTTGACAGGGTACAGCAATCAGCCCCAGCATTTT. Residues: CASSLTGYSNQPQHF.

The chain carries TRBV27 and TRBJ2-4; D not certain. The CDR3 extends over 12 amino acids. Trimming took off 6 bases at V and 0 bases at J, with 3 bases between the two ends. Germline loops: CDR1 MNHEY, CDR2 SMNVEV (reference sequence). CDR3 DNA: TGTGCCAGCAGCAGAGCCAAAAACATTCAGTACTTC. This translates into CASSRAKNIQYF.

The CDR3 bases are TGTGCCTGGAGTGAAATTGGGACAGGGACTTACGAGCAGTACTTC. Its translation is CAWSEIGTGTYEQYF. J is TRBJ2-7 and V is TRBV30; 9 bases align to TRBD1. The CDR3 loop spans 15 amino acids. The ends lost 1 base at V and 4 bases at J; junction bases unmatched: 8. Germline assignment: CDR1 GTSNPN and CDR2 SVGIG (reference sequence).

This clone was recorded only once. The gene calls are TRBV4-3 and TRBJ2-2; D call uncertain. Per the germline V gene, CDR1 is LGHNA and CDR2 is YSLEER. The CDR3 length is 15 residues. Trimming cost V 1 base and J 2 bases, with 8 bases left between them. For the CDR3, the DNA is TGCGCCAGCAGCCAAGGTTCGGGTAACACCGGGGAGCTGTTTTTT. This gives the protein CASSQGSGNTGELFF.

In nucleotides, the CDR3 is TGTGCCATCAGTGTACAGGGGGCGCGGGGTGGCTACACCTTC. This codes for CAISVQGARGGYTF. The chain uses TRBV10-3 and TRBJ1-2; 9 bases align to TRBD1. V lost 4 bases to trimming and J lost 7 bases; unmatched junction nucleotides: 7. The germline V gene encodes CDR1 ENHRY and CDR2 SYGVKD. The CDR3 has 14 amino acids.

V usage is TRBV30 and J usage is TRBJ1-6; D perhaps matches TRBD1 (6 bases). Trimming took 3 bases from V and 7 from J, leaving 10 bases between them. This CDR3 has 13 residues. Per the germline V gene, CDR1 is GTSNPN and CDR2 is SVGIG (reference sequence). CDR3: CAWSKQGNSPLHF. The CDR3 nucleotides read TGTGCCTGGAGCAAACAGGGAAATTCACCCCTCCACTTT.

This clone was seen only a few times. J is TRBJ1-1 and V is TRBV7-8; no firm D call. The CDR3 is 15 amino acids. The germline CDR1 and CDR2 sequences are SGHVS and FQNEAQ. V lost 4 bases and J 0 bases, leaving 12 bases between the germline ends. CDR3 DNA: TGTGCCAGCAGCTCCCGGGGTAGGCTGAACACTGAAGCTTTCTTT. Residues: CASSSRGRLNTEAFF.

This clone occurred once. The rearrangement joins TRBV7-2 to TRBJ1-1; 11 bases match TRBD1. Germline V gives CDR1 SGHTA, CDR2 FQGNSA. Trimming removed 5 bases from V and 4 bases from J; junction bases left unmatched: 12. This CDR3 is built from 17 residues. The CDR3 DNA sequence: TGTGCCAGCAGCCTCAGAGGACAGGGGGCATTGGGCACTGAAGCTTTCTTT. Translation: CASSLRGQGALGTEAFF.

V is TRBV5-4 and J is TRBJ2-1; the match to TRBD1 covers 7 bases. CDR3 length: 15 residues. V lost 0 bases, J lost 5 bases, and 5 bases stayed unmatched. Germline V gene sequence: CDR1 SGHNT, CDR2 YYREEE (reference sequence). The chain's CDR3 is CASSLVGTADNEQFF. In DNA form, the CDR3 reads TGTGCCAGCAGCTTGGTTGGGACAGCGGACAATGAGCAGTTCTTC.